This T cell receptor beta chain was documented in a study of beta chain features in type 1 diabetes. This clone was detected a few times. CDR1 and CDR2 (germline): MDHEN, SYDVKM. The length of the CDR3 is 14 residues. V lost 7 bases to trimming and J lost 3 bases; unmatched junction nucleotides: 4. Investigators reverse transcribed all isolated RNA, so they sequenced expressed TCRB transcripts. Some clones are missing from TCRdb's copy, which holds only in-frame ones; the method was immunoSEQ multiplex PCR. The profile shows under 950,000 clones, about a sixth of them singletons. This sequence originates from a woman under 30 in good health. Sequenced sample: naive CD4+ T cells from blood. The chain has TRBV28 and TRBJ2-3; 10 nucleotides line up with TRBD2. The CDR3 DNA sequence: TGTGCCAGCACCTGGACTAGCGGAACAGATACGCAGTATTTT. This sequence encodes CASTWTSGTDTQYF.